Here is one T cell receptor beta chain with its context. The data stem from a study of blood T cell repertoires in COVID-19. Per the study methods: Researchers report that nucleated cell counts were estimated from reference gene primer amplification. Produced via immunoSEQ multiplex PCR; TCRdb's table is partial and in-frame only. V and J calls and clone size follow that table, whereas D and trimming were derived from the DNA. The table has over 200,000 clones, 85% seen once. The CDR3 has 12 amino acids. This clonotype originated in a man aged 40-50 years who had recovered from COVID-19. Sequencing was performed on PBMCs or T cells enriched from blood (not recorded which). The chain carries TRBV21-1 and TRBJ1-1. TRBV21-1 is described as a pseudogene. The CDR3: CASTITGVEAFF. The CDR3 DNA follows: TGTGCCAGCACCATAACCGGGGTTGAAGCTTTCTTT.